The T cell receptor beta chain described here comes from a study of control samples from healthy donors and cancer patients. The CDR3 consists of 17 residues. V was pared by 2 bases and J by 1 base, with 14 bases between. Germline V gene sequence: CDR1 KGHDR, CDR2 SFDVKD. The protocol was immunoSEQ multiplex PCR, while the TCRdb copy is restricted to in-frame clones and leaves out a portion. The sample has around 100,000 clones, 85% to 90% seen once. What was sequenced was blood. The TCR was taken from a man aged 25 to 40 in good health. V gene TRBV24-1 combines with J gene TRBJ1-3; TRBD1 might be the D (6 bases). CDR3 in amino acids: CATSDSGQGNSGNTIYF. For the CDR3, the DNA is TGTGCCACCAGTGATTCTGGGCAGGGGAATTCTGGAAACACCATATATTTT.